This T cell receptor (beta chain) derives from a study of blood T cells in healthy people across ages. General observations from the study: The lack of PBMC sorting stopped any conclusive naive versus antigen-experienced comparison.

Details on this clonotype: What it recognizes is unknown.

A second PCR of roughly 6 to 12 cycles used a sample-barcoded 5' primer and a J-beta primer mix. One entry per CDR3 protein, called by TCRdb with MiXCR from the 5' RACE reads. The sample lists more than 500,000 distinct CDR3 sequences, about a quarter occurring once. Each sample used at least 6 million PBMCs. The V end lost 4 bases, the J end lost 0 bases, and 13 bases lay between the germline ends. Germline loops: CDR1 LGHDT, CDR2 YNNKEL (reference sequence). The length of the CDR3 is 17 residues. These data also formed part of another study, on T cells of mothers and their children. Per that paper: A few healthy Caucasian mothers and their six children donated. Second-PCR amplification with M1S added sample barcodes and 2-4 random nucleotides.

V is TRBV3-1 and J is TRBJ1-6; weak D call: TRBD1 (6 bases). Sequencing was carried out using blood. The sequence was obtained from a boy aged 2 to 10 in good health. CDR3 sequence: CASSRLGGASYNSPLHF. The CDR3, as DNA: TGTGCCAGCAGCCGACTGGGGGGGGCCTCCTATAATTCACCCCTCCACTTT.